The 21 T cell receptor beta chains below all came from one sample that was sequenced in a study of CD8+CD57+ T cells in acquired aplastic anemia. CDR3 and TCR beta VDJ profiling relied on a genomic DNA template. TCRdb passed the reads through MiXCR, listing each CDR3 protein once. The profile covers roughly 50,000 distinct CDR3 sequences, with about three quarters appearing a single time and roughly 34% taken by the ten largest. Sequencing was performed on sorted CD4+, CD8+, or CD8+CD57+ T cells (not recorded which) from PBMCs. The receptors come from a human donor in good health, serving as a control.

V gene TRBV24-1 combines with J gene TRBJ1-2; TRBD1 might be the D (6 bases). The CDR3 is made up of 13 amino acids. Germline V gene lookup returns CDR1 KGHDR and CDR2 SFDVKD. Trimming left V 4 bases short and J 4 bases short, with 9 bases between. The CDR3 reads CATSDGQTYGYTF. CDR3 in DNA: TGTGCCACCAGTGACGGACAGACCTATGGCTACACCTTC.

This clonotype was recorded many times. This sequence joins TRBV12-3 or TRBV12-4 and TRBJ2-1, with TRBD1 identical over 7 bases. The CDR3 length is 15 residues. Trimming removed 4 bases from V and 4 bases from J; junction bases left unmatched: 7. CDR3 DNA sequence: TGTGCCAGCAGTTCCCCGGGACAGCATTACAATGAGCAGTTCTTC. Translated, it gives CASSSPGQHYNEQFF.

The chain carries TRBV10-3 and TRBJ2-7, with D maybe TRBD2 (5 bases). V was cut by 3 bases and J by 7 bases, with 16 bases left in between. CDR3 length: 14 residues. Germline V gives CDR1 ENHRY, CDR2 SYGVKD. The DNA of the CDR3 is TGTGCCATCAGTGATTTGGGCTCGGGGTGGGAGCAGTACTTC. It yields the protein CAISDLGSGWEQYF.

The J gene is TRBJ2-1, the V gene TRBV7-7; maybe TRBD2 (5 bases). The end of the DNA is better explained by TRBJ2-5, so the J call may be wrong. The CDR3 loop spans 15 amino acids. Germline CDR1 reads SSHAT; CDR2 reads FNYEAQ (reference sequence). CDR3 sequence (DNA): TGTGCCAGCAGCTTAAGTGTCGGAGGCACGGAGACCCAGTACTTC. Its translation is CASSLSVGGTETQYF.

The V gene is TRBV15, the J gene TRBJ2-3; D uncertain. The CDR3 spans 14 residues. Per germline, CDR1 LNHNV and CDR2 YYDKDF (reference sequence). V was clipped by 3 bases and J by 2 bases, with 9 bases between them. CDR3 in amino acids: CATSSPDLTDTQYF. The CDR3 DNA reads as TGTGCCACCAGCAGTCCGGACCTCACAGATACGCAGTATTTT.

V usage is TRBV28 and J usage is TRBJ2-7; no firm D call. There are 13 residues in the CDR3. In germline, CDR1 is MDHEN, CDR2 SYDVKM. V was cut by 3 bases and J by 2 bases, with 8 bases left in between. The CDR3 region is CASSFGSTYEQYF. The CDR3 DNA reads as TGTGCCAGCAGTTTCGGGTCCACCTACGAGCAGTACTTC.

A few counts support this clonotype. This sequence joins TRBV2 and TRBJ2-5; D might be TRBD1 (6 bases). CDR3 length: 13 residues. The germline V and J ends were trimmed by 10 bases and 4 bases, with 16 bases remaining between them. The germline V gene has CDR1 SNHLY and CDR2 FYNNEI. This chain's CDR3 is CATKLRGGETQYF. In DNA form, the CDR3 reads TGTGCCACCAAACTCAGGGGCGGAGAGACCCAGTACTTC.

This clonotype was observed a single time. Its ends do not fully match the called genes, so a read error is possible. V usage is TRBV15 and J usage is TRBJ1-3; TRBD1 might be the D (6 bases). The CDR3 is 14 residues long. Germline assignment: CDR1 LNHNV and CDR2 YYDKDF (reference sequence). The CDR3 nucleotides read TGTGCCACCAGTTGGGGGGCCTCTGGAAACGCCATATATTTT. Protein product: CATSWGASGNAIYF.

This clonotype was counted at least ten times. The chain uses TRBV6-4 and TRBJ1-6; D is undetermined. Per germline, CDR1 MRHNA and CDR2 SNTAGT. The V end was cut by 2 bases, the J end by 7 bases, with 12 bases between. This CDR3 is 15 amino acids long. The CDR3 DNA reads as TGTGCCAGCAGTGACAGGGCGGGTGGGAATTCACCCCTCCACTTT. It codes for CASSDRAGGNSPLHF.

The J gene is TRBJ1-1, the V gene TRBV2, with D hard to call. Trimming pared 5 bases from V and 5 bases from J, leaving 15 bases between. The V gene's germline CDR1 is SNHLY and CDR2 FYNNEI. The CDR3 is 14 amino acids. CDR3 nucleotides: TGTGCCAGCAGTTCTCCTCGGGGAGGAACTGAAGCTTTCTTT. It is translated as CASSSPRGGTEAFF.

This chain links TRBV2 with TRBJ2-7, with 10 bases that match TRBD2. With 4 bases clipped from V and 6 bases from J, the junction kept 9 bases outside the gene matches. CDR3 length: 15 amino acids. The germline gives CDR1 SNHLY, CDR2 FYNNEI. CDR3 DNA sequence: TGTGCCAGCAGTGGTCTAGCGGGAGTGGCAGCCGAGCAGTACTTC. This codes for CASSGLAGVAAEQYF.

The chain has TRBV10-1 and TRBJ2-2, with TRBD1 matching 7 bases. Trimming took 5 bases from V and 7 from J; bases not matched to a gene: 4. The CDR3 has 13 residues. Germline assignment: CDR1 WNHNN and CDR2 SYGVQD (reference sequence). CDR3 DNA sequence: TGCGCCAGCAGTCCGACAGGGATCGGGGAGCTGTTTTTT. Translating gives CASSPTGIGELFF.

This clonotype was picked up one time. The V call is TRBV10-2, the J call TRBJ2-7; TRBD2 agrees at 13 bases. Germline V lookup: CDR1 WSHSY, CDR2 SAAADI. V shed 3 bases, J shed 3 bases, and the junction held 5 bases outside the gene matches. This CDR3 contains 16 residues. The CDR3 loop is CASSDPGLAGVYEQYF. DNA for the CDR3: TGCGCCAGCAGTGATCCCGGACTAGCGGGGGTCTACGAGCAGTACTTC.

V and J are TRBV10-1 and TRBJ1-5, with 7 bases matching TRBD1. The CDR3 is 19 amino acids. V lost 2 bases to trimming and J lost 4 bases; unmatched junction nucleotides: 17. From germline, CDR1 is WNHNN and CDR2 SYGVQD (reference sequence). The CDR3: CASSETKNVNGTVNQPQHF. The CDR3 DNA is TGCGCCAGCAGTGAGACAAAAAACGTGAACGGGACAGTTAATCAGCCCCAGCATTTT.

The chain uses TRBV19 and TRBJ1-2; D not certain. Looked up from germline, CDR1 is LNHDA and CDR2 is SQIVND (reference sequence). The CDR3 consists of 13 residues. V was trimmed by 6 bases and J by 6 bases, leaving 14 bases between them. The CDR3 here is CASRIPGLDGYTF. DNA of the CDR3: TGTGCCAGTAGGATACCGGGATTAGATGGCTACACCTTC.

Concerning this clonotype: One end of the junction fails to match germline, which may point to a read error. The rearrangement joins TRBV10-3 to TRBJ2-7; 9 nucleotides line up with TRBD1. The germline CDR1 and CDR2 sequences are ENHRY and SYGVKD. The CDR3 is made up of 15 amino acids. CDR3 sequence reads: CASSYTGTGIYEQYF. CDR3 DNA: TGTGCCAGCAGTTACACCGGGACAGGGATCTACGAGCAGTACTTC.

V usage is TRBV25-1 and J usage is TRBJ2-2, with 7 bases matching TRBD1. The germline gives CDR1 MGHDK, CDR2 SYGVNS. This CDR3 spans 13 amino acids. Trimming at V came to 6 bases and at J to 8 bases, leaving 6 bases not matched to a gene. For the CDR3, the DNA is TGTGCCAGCAGCCGTCCAGGGGGAGGGGAGCTGTTTTTT. Amino acids: CASSRPGGGELFF.

About this clonotype: One junction end does not reproduce the germline sequence, and a read error may be involved. The chain links TRBV20-1 to TRBJ2-1; 14 positions match TRBD2. CDR1 is DFQATT and CDR2 is SNEGSKA in the germline V gene (reference sequence). The CDR3 totals 16 residues. This CDR3 is CSAIKRTSGGYNEPFF. CDR3 sequence (DNA): TGCAGTGCTATCAAGAGGACTAGCGGGGGGTACAATGAGCCGTTCTTC.

The rearrangement uses TRBV7-6 and TRBJ1-1; D unclear. The V gene's germline CDR1 is SGHVS and CDR2 FNYEAQ. This CDR3 has 14 residues. Trimming pared 5 bases from V and 1 base from J, leaving 11 bases between. CDR3 region: CASSVGRTNTEAFF. As DNA, the CDR3 is TGTGCCAGCAGCGTTGGACGGACGAACACTGAAGCTTTCTTT.

The chain employs TRBV20-1 and TRBJ1-2; D possibly corresponds to TRBD1 (6 bases). The germline V gene encodes CDR1 DFQATT and CDR2 SNEGSKA (reference sequence). This CDR3 spans 12 amino acids. The ends were cut back, 6 bases at V and 7 bases at J, with 15 bases in the middle. The CDR3 coding sequence is TGCAGTGCGAAACAGGGAGTGGTTGGCTACACCTTC. Amino acid sequence: CSAKQGVVGYTF.

V gene TRBV19 combines with J gene TRBJ1-2; D may be TRBD1 (6 bases). Per the germline V gene, CDR1 is LNHDA and CDR2 is SQIVND (reference sequence). The CDR3 spans 12 residues. V lost 6 bases and J lost 8, with 13 bases in between. CDR3 coding DNA: TGTGCCAGTAGCAACGACAGGTTCGGCTACACCTTC. Residues: CASSNDRFGYTF.